The rows below give T cell receptor beta chains drawn from one sample of a study of blood T cell repertoires in COVID-19. Clones were read by immunoSEQ multiplex PCR, and TCRdb kept only the in-frame ones, dropping some. Here the sample spans under 250,000 clones, around 82% being singletons. Sequences were obtained from PBMCs or T cells enriched from blood (not recorded which). The receptors originated from a woman in her 50s who had been exposed to COVID-19. Both conserved end residues are part of each CDR3. A D gene is named only where the DNA matches it firmly. Clone size is given for some rows only: seen once, a few or many times, or a class if the clone is expanded.

v_call,cdr3_length,d_call,clone_size,j_call,cdr3_aa,cdr3_nt
TRBV6-6,18,-,-,TRBJ1-2,CASSPLTMTGTPQQGYTF,TGTGCCAGCAGTCCCCTGACGATGACCGGGACACCCCAACAGGGCTACACCTTC
TRBV19,14,-,-,TRBJ2-2,CASTPRRDTGELFF,TGTGCCAGTACCCCCCGGAGGGACACCGGGGAGCTGTTTTTT
TRBV23-1,18,TRBD2,-,TRBJ2-3,CASSQTGERGPSTDTQYF,TGCGCCAGCAGTCAAACGGGGGAGCGGGGTCCTAGCACAGATACGCAGTATTTT
TRBV29-1,14,TRBD2,-,TRBJ2-7,CSAQGLAFPYEQYF,TGCAGCGCCCAGGGACTAGCGTTCCCCTACGAGCAGTACTTC
TRBV5-1,15,-,-,TRBJ1-1,CASSLMDIVGTEAFF,TGCGCCAGCAGCTTGATGGACATTGTTGGAACTGAAGCTTTCTTT
TRBV7-2,17,TRBD2,-,TRBJ2-5,CASSQPRRLAGYVTQYF,TGTGCCAGCAGCCAACCCAGACGACTAGCGGGGTATGTGACCCAGTACTTC
TRBV2,14,TRBD1,-,TRBJ1-4,CASRSTGSPRKLFF,TGTGCCAGCAGGTCGACAGGGTCACCTCGAAAACTGTTTTTT
TRBV5-1,15,-,few,TRBJ2-2,CASSRLPGQSGELFF,TGCGCCAGCAGCCGGCTCCCAGGACAGTCCGGGGAGCTGTTTTTT
TRBV6-5,14,-,-,TRBJ2-7,CASSYSRGSYEQYF,TGTGCCAGCAGTTACTCGAGGGGGAGCTACGAGCAGTACTTC
TRBV27,14,-,-,TRBJ1-3,CASSFRGGGNTIYF,TGTGCCAGCAGTTTTAGAGGAGGTGGAAACACCATATATTTT
TRBV11-2,16,TRBD1,-,TRBJ1-1,CASSSSWGDRGTEAFF,TGTGCCAGCAGCTCGTCGTGGGGGGACAGGGGCACTGAAGCTTTCTTT
TRBV6-5,14,TRBD1,-,TRBJ2-5,CASSQQGLQETQYF,TGTGCCAGCAGTCAACAGGGGTTACAAGAGACCCAGTACTTC
TRBV19,17,TRBD1,-,TRBJ1-4,CASSIGTGQGTGEKLFF,TGTGCCAGTAGTATAGGTACGGGACAGGGCACGGGCGAAAAACTGTTTTTT
TRBV27,20,TRBD2,-,TRBJ2-5,CASSPRLTPRTSGGQETQYF,TGTGCCAGCAGTCCTCGACTAACCCCGAGGACTAGCGGGGGGCAAGAGACCCAGTACTTC
TRBV7-2,16,-,-,TRBJ1-2,CASSLGSLAANYGYTF,TGTGCCAGCAGCTTAGGGTCGCTGGCAGCTAACTATGGCTACACCTTC
TRBV10-3,14,TRBD2,-,TRBJ2-1,CASSRASGDNEQFF,TGTGCCTCCTCCCGGGCTAGCGGGGACAATGAGCAGTTCTTC